Included here is one T cell receptor beta chain sequence, with context. The sample belongs to a study of blood T cell repertoires in COVID-19. This CDR3 is 15 amino acids long. V trimming: 1 base; J trimming: 7 bases; junction bases outside the gene matches: 8. The germline gives CDR1 MNHNS, CDR2 SASEGT. Original analysis: Estimation of nucleated cell counts relied on the amplification of reference gene primers. Produced via immunoSEQ multiplex PCR; TCRdb's table is partial and in-frame only. The DNA gave D and trimming, while V, J and clone size come from that table. In the table there are a few hundred thousand clones, 85% of which are singletons.

J is TRBJ1-2 and V is TRBV6-1, with 8 bases matching TRBD1. This clonotype originated in a woman between 18 and 29 years old with acute or convalescent COVID-19. The sample was peripheral blood. The DNA of the CDR3 is TGTGCCAGCAGTGAAGAGGCACAGGGGGTACGTGGCTACACCTTC. This codes for CASSEEAQGVRGYTF.